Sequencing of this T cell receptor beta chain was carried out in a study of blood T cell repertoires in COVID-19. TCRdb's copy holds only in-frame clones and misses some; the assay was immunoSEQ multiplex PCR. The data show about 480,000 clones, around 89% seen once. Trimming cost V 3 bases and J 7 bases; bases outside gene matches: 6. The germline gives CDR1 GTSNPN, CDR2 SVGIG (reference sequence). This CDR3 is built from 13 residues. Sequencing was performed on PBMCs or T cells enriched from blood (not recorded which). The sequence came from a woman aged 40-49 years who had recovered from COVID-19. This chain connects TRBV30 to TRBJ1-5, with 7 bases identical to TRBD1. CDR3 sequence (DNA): TGTGCCTGGAGACAGGGGTATGGGCAGCCCCAGCATTTT. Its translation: CAWRQGYGQPQHF.